One sample yielded the 24 T cell receptor beta chains listed below, sequenced in a study of CD8+CD57+ T cells in acquired aplastic anemia. Genomic DNA, the template, was used for profiling of the TCR beta VDJ and CDR3. One entry per CDR3 protein, called by TCRdb with MiXCR from the reads. The sample has 400,000 to 500,000 distinct CDR3 sequences, 65% to 80% seen once. Input material: sorted CD4+, CD8+, or CD8+CD57+ T cells (not recorded which) from PBMCs. Receptors originate from a human donor in good health, serving as a control.

V gene TRBV2 combines with J gene TRBJ2-5; D ambiguous. The V gene lost 4 bases and the J gene lost 5 bases, with 11 bases spanning the gap. Germline V lookup: CDR1 SNHLY, CDR2 FYNNEI. This CDR3 has 13 residues. The CDR3 bases are TGTGCCAGCAGTGGCGGTCCTTCGGAGACCCAGTACTTC. The encoded protein is CASSGGPSETQYF.

On this clonotype itself: Possible read error: a much larger clone is one base away. In DNA, the CDR3 is TGTGCCAGTAGTATAGTATCAAGGGAGGCCCAGTACTTC. Residues: CASSIVSREAQYF. The chain couples TRBV19 to TRBJ2-5, with a weak D call TRBD2 (6 bases). CDR1 LNHDA and CDR2 SQIVND come from the germline V gene (reference sequence). The V gene lost 1 base and the J gene lost 9 bases, with 12 bases spanning the gap. The CDR3 sequence is 13 residues long.

At least ten counts were recorded for this clonotype. The chain employs TRBV20-1 and TRBJ1-1, with 10 positions matching TRBD1. The CDR3 covers 13 residues. Unmatched junction bases numbered 5, after V lost 4 bases and J lost 6 bases. Germline V gives CDR1 DFQATT, CDR2 SNEGSKA (reference sequence). CDR3 loop: CSATDRGRSEAFF. The CDR3 bases are TGCAGTGCTACCGACAGGGGGCGTTCTGAAGCTTTCTTT.

The chain has TRBV5-4 and TRBJ2-7, with D perhaps matching TRBD2 (6 bases). This CDR3 spans 15 amino acids. Germline V gives CDR1 SGHNT, CDR2 YYREEE (reference sequence). Trimming removed 4 bases at V and 1 base at J, with 15 bases between. CDR3 residues: CASSPGGGGSYEQYF. CDR3 nucleotides: TGTGCCAGCAGCCCGGGCGGTGGGGGGTCCTACGAGCAGTACTTC.

This clonotype was recorded once. The chain joins TRBV9 to TRBJ1-3; TRBD1 matches at 8 bases. The CDR3 loop spans 17 amino acids. V dropped 0 bases and J dropped 4; count of bases not matched to a gene: 9. Germline CDR1 and CDR2: SGDLS and YYNGEE. CDR3: CASSVAWSRGLGNTIYF. The CDR3 coding sequence is TGTGCCAGCAGCGTAGCGTGGAGCAGGGGGCTCGGAAACACCATATATTTT.

This clonotype was found a few times. The rearrangement joins TRBV29-1 to TRBJ1-2, with 11 nucleotides matching TRBD1. V was clipped by 6 bases and J by 11 bases; unmatched bases: 5. This CDR3 contains 11 residues. Germline values: CDR1 SQVTM, CDR2 ANQGSEA. In DNA, the CDR3 is TGCAGCGTCGGACAGGGGGCAGGGTACACCTTC. This encodes CSVGQGAGYTF.

CDR3 nucleotides: TGTGCCAGCAGCCTAGGTCGGTCGACGTCCTACGAGCCTTTCTTT. Translating it yields CASSLGRSTSYEPFF. This sequence joins TRBV14 and TRBJ1-1; D not certain. Germline CDR1 is SGHDN and CDR2 is FVKESK. This CDR3 spans 15 amino acids. The ends were cut back, 4 bases at V and 12 bases at J, with 24 bases in the middle.

This clonotype was counted only a few times. A read error is possible here, since a much larger clone lies one base away. This sequence joins TRBV20-1 and TRBJ1-1, with D perhaps matching TRBD1 (6 bases). This CDR3 spans 18 amino acids. The germline V gene has CDR1 DFQATT and CDR2 SNEGSKA (reference sequence). CDR3 sequence (DNA): TGCAGTGCTAGAGATTCAGGCAGGGGTAAATTGTGGGACACTGAAGCTTCCTTT. Its protein is CSARDSGRGKLWDTEASF.

This clonotype was seen only a few times. The chain uses TRBV24-1 and TRBJ1-6; 10 bases map to TRBD1. The junction had 8 bases not matched to a gene; V was cut back by 4 bases and J by 9 bases. The CDR3 covers 16 residues. The germline gives CDR1 KGHDR, CDR2 SFDVKD. The CDR3 reads CATSEGGTGESSPLHF. DNA for the CDR3: TGTGCCACCAGTGAAGGGGGGACAGGGGAGAGTTCACCCCTCCACTTT.

CDR3 protein: CASGGAGNTGELFF. The CDR3 DNA reads TGTGCCAGCGGAGGAGCTGGGAACACCGGGGAGCTGTTTTTT. The chain links TRBV9 to TRBJ2-2; D may be TRBD2 (5 bases). V lost 7 bases and J 1 base, leaving 11 bases between the germline ends. The germline CDR1 and CDR2 sequences are SGDLS and YYNGEE. CDR3 length: 14 residues.

This rearrangement joins TRBV10-3 to TRBJ2-3; D remains unclear. The CDR3 extends over 13 amino acids. V lost 5 bases to trimming and J lost 6 bases, with 12 bases between them. Germline CDR1 reads ENHRY; CDR2 reads SYGVKD. This chain's CDR3 is CAISLSSDDTQYF. Written as DNA, the CDR3 is TGTGCCATCAGTCTAAGTTCCGATGATACGCAGTATTTT.

To note about this clonotype: Mismatch with germline at one junction end may stem from a read error. The gene calls are TRBV5-1 and TRBJ2-5; 8 bases agree with TRBD2. This CDR3 is 15 amino acids long. Germline lookup yields CDR1 SGHRS and CDR2 YFSETQ. This CDR3 is CASSFGLAGTETQYF. The CDR3, as DNA: TGTGCCAGCAGCTTCGGTCTAGCGGGTACGGAGACCCAGTACTTC.

V is TRBV11-2 and J is TRBJ2-7; possibly TRBD2 for D (6 bases). The CDR3 length is 13 residues. Germline V lookup: CDR1 SGHAT, CDR2 FQNNGV. Trimming removed 2 bases at V and 2 bases at J, with 7 bases between. Here the CDR3 DNA reads TGTGCCAGCAGCTTAATAGCGGCCTACGAGCAGTACTTC. This gives the protein CASSLIAAYEQYF.

This clonotype was observed a few times. The chain uses TRBV6-1 and TRBJ1-1; 7 bases align to TRBD1. The CDR3 has 17 amino acids. The germline V gene encodes CDR1 MNHNS and CDR2 SASEGT. The V gene end was trimmed by 5 bases and the J gene end by 0 bases; junction bases not matched to a gene: 12. The CDR3 loop reads CASSTAHRGRVNTEAFF. The CDR3, as DNA: TGTGCCAGCAGTACCGCCCACAGGGGCCGGGTGAACACTGAAGCTTTCTTT.

This chain joins TRBV7-3 and TRBJ1-2; the D is unclear. This CDR3 is built from 13 residues. The ends were cut back, 5 bases at V and 8 bases at J, with 15 bases in the middle. CDR1 and CDR2 (germline): SGHTA, FQGTGA. CDR3 sequence reads: CASSASSLGGYTF. As DNA, the CDR3 is TGTGCCAGCAGCGCGAGCAGCTTGGGAGGCTACACCTTC.

Turning to this clonotype: No conserved phenylalanine or tryptophan ends this CDR3, so it is likely a read error. Because the CDR3's place on the DNA is in doubt, the DNA is left out and the CDR3 is given as listed by TCRdb. J is TRBJ2-2 and V is TRBV2; whether TRBD2, the table's D call, matches the DNA was not checked. Inclusive of both ends, the CDR3 amounts to 15 amino acids. CDR1 SNHLY and CDR2 FYNNEI come from the germline V gene. CDR3 sequence: CASRVSEVFALHFGY.

The rearrangement links TRBV19 to TRBJ1-2; the match to TRBD1 covers 8 bases. The CDR3 runs 13 residues. Germline V gene data show CDR1 as LNHDA and CDR2 as SQIVND (reference sequence). V shed 5 bases and J 9 bases; nucleotides not matched to a gene: 8. The CDR3 region has the DNA TGTGCCAGTAGTCCAGGACAGGGAAACAGCTACACCTTC. Protein product: CASSPGQGNSYTF.

The chain employs TRBV9 and TRBJ1-3; D is perhaps TRBD1 (5 bases). The germline CDR1 and CDR2 sequences are SGDLS and YYNGEE. Trimming took off 3 bases at V and 11 bases at J, with 24 bases between the two ends. The CDR3 contains 16 residues. In nucleotides, the CDR3 is TGTGCCAGCAGCGAGTCGGGACTAGTCTACGAGCAGTCCATATATTTT. Encoded protein: CASSESGLVYEQSIYF. The full variable domain, with the rest looked up from reference TRBV9 and TRBJ1-3, is DSGVTQTPKHLITATGQRVTLRCSPRSGDLSVYWYQQSLDQGLQFLIQYYNGEERAKGNILERFSAQQFPDLHSELNLSSLELGDSALYFCASSESGLVYEQSIYFGEGSWLTVV.

The count of this clonotype is one. The chain carries TRBV11-2 and TRBJ2-6; possibly TRBD1 or TRBD2 for D (6 bases each). The length of the CDR3 is 14 residues. The V gene's germline CDR1 is SGHAT and CDR2 FQNNGV. Trimming left V 7 bases short and J 4 bases short, with 11 bases between. The CDR3: CASTPGAGANVLTF. CDR3 bases: TGTGCCAGCACTCCGGGGGCCGGGGCCAACGTCCTGACTTTC. The variable domain in full, completed from reference TRBV11-2 and TRBJ2-6, reads EAGVAQSPRYKIIEKRQSVAFWCNPISGHATLYWYQQILGQGPKLLIQFQNNGVVDDSQLPKDRFSAERLKGVDSTLKIQPAKLEDSAVYLCASTPGAGANVLTFGAGSRLTVL.

This clonotype was detected only once. A much larger clonotype is one base distant, so this may be a read error. The CDR3 ends on some other residue instead of the conserved phenylalanine or tryptophan, so this is likely a read error. The V gene is TRBV6-5, the J gene TRBJ1-1; the D is unclear. The CDR3 is made up of 12 amino acids. V lost 6 bases and J lost 5, with 10 bases in between. Germline V gene sequence: CDR1 MNHEY, CDR2 SVGAGI. The CDR3 DNA follows: TGTGCCAGCAGCCGAGTAGGGACTGAAGCTTTCTCT. Translated, it gives CASSRVGTEAFS.

The rearrangement uses TRBV5-1 and TRBJ1-5; 7 bases are a match to TRBD1. Germline V gene lookup returns CDR1 SGHRS and CDR2 YFSETQ. Unmatched junction bases numbered 7, after V lost 0 bases and J lost 7 bases. The CDR3 has 15 residues. The DNA of the CDR3 is TGCGCCAGCAGCTTGGACAGGGGCCCCACCCAGCCCCAGCATTTT. Translating gives CASSLDRGPTQPQHF.

This clonotype was found many times. The chain combines TRBV14 with TRBJ1-1; D gene unclear. This CDR3 is 13 amino acids long. Germline V gene data show CDR1 as SGHDN and CDR2 as FVKESK. The V end was cut by 0 bases, the J end by 6 bases, with 8 bases between. The chain's CDR3 is CASSQDYLSEAFF. The CDR3 bases are TGTGCCAGCAGCCAAGATTACCTATCTGAAGCTTTCTTT.

The genes are TRBV7-9 and TRBJ2-5; D perhaps matches TRBD2 (6 bases). This CDR3 has 19 residues. The germline CDR1 and CDR2 sequences are SEHNR and FQNEAQ (reference sequence). Trimming took 2 bases from V and 2 from J, leaving 24 bases between them. The CDR3, as DNA: TGTGCCAGCAGCTTATGCGGGGCAGGGTACACCCCTCCACAAGAGACCCAGTACTTC. This translates into CASSLCGAGYTPPQETQYF.

With respect to this clonotype: Lacking the conserved final phenylalanine or tryptophan, this CDR3 likely reflects a read error. The DNA is left out, because the CDR3 cannot be placed on it with certainty; the CDR3 is given as TCRdb lists it. The chain recombines TRBV7-2 with TRBJ2-5; no DNA check was done on the table's D call, TRBD1. Germline lookup yields CDR1 SGHTA and CDR2 FQGNSA. The CDR3 is 13 residues long, ends included. The CDR3 is CASSIGTDQEKYY.